These 15 T cell receptor beta chains originate from one sample sequenced in a study of technical replicates of blood from a few donors. Produced via immunoSEQ multiplex PCR; TCRdb's table is partial and in-frame only. In the table there are approximately 64,000 clones, 75% to 90% of which are singletons. Input material: PBMCs. These receptors were taken from a human donor in good health. Some clones in this sample may be carry-over from other donors' samples.

The chain uses TRBV5-6 and TRBJ1-4; 9 bases are shared with TRBD1. The CDR3 is made up of 14 amino acids. Trimming removed 3 bases from V and 8 bases from J; junction bases left unmatched: 5. Germline V lookup: CDR1 SGHDT, CDR2 YYEEEE. The CDR3 loop is CASSYTGGAEKLFF. The CDR3 DNA reads as TGTGCCAGCAGCTACACAGGGGGCGCCGAAAAACTGTTTTTT. The whole variable domain, filled in from reference TRBV5-6 and TRBJ1-4, reads DAGVTQSPTHLIKTRGQQVTLRCSPKSGHDTVSWYQQALGQGPQFIFQYYEEEERQRGNFPDRFSGHQFPNYSSELNVNALLLGDSALYLCASSYTGGAEKLFFGSGTQLSVL.

The chain uses TRBV6-5 and TRBJ2-7, with unresolved D. V lost 4 bases and J lost 4, with 17 bases in between. Germline assignment: CDR1 MNHEY and CDR2 SVGAGI. CDR3 size: 15 residues. In DNA, the CDR3 is TGTGCCAGCAGTTCCGCCTCCGGTCCCGGTTACGAGCAGTACTTC. As protein: CASSSASGPGYEQYF.

J is TRBJ2-5 and V is TRBV7-9; D remains unclear. This CDR3 has 13 amino acids. CDR1 and CDR2 from the germline V gene are SEHNR and FQNEAQ (reference sequence). V was clipped by 7 bases and J by 4 bases, with 13 bases between them. The CDR3 nucleotides read TGTGCCAGCACCCCGATAGCTGGAGAGACCCAGTACTTC. It codes for CASTPIAGETQYF.

This chain uses TRBV30 with TRBJ2-5; the D gene is possibly TRBD1 (6 bases). The CDR3 loop spans 11 amino acids. Between the trimmed V and J ends, which lost 4 bases and 9 bases, there was a span of 12 bases. Germline CDR1 and CDR2: GTSNPN and SVGIG (reference sequence). CDR3 DNA sequence: TGTGCCTGGAAGACAGGCTTATCCCAGTACTTC. Translated, it gives CAWKTGLSQYF.

V usage is TRBV7-2 and J usage is TRBJ2-2, with D possibly matching TRBD2 (7 bases). Germline-derived CDR1 and CDR2 are SGHTA and FQGNSA. The ends were cut back, 5 bases at V and 4 bases at J, with 20 bases in the middle. The length of the CDR3 is 17 residues. The CDR3 DNA is TGTGCCAGCAGCCAAATCTTGGCGGGGGCGTCCACCGGGGAGCTGTTTTTT. It yields the protein CASSQILAGASTGELFF.

The rearrangement uses TRBV5-4 and TRBJ1-1; TRBD1 matches at 7 bases. With 3 bases clipped from V and 1 base from J, the junction kept 3 bases outside the gene matches. The V gene's germline CDR1 is SGHNT and CDR2 YYREEE (reference sequence). The CDR3 contains 14 residues. The CDR3 nucleotides are TGTGCCAGCAGCTCGACAGGGAAGAACACTGAAGCTTTCTTT. This translates into CASSSTGKNTEAFF.

This chain connects TRBV30 to TRBJ2-7; tentatively, D is TRBD1 (5 bases). The CDR3 totals 12 residues. V lost 2 bases and J lost 3, with 8 bases in between. Germline V gene sequence: CDR1 GTSNPN, CDR2 SVGIG (reference sequence). The CDR3 sequence: CAWSKGRYEQYF. CDR3 nucleotide sequence: TGTGCCTGGAGTAAGGGGCGCTACGAGCAGTACTTC.

This clone was counted a single time. The V call is TRBV7-8, the J call TRBJ2-3; D might be TRBD2 (6 bases). V dropped 0 bases and J dropped 2 bases, with 6 bases sitting between them. The CDR3 spans 14 residues. Germline V lookup: CDR1 SGHVS, CDR2 FQNEAQ. The CDR3 sequence is CASSLAGLTDTQYF. The DNA for the CDR3 is TGTGCCAGCAGCTTAGCGGGACTCACAGATACGCAGTATTTT.

The chain employs TRBV5-1 and TRBJ2-3; 7 bases fit TRBD2. CDR1 SGHRS and CDR2 YFSETQ come from the germline V gene. The V and J ends lost 4 bases and 0 bases, in that order; junction bases with no gene match: 5. This CDR3 has 15 amino acids. CDR3 sequence reads: CASSGGGTSTDTQYF. CDR3 DNA sequence: TGCGCCAGCAGCGGGGGAGGGACTAGCACAGATACGCAGTATTTT. The variable domain in full, completed from reference TRBV5-1 and TRBJ2-3, reads KAGVTQTPRYLIKTRGQQVTLSCSPISGHRSVSWYQQTPGQGLQFLFEYFSETQRNKGNFPGRFSGRQFSNSRSEMNVSTLELGDSALYLCASSGGGTSTDTQYFGPGTRLTVL.

The V gene is TRBV6-5, the J gene TRBJ2-2; D perhaps matches TRBD2 (5 bases). The CDR3 consists of 11 residues. The germline gives CDR1 MNHEY, CDR2 SVGAGI. V was trimmed by 5 bases and J by 8 bases, leaving 6 bases between them. This chain's CDR3 is CASSRLGELFF. The DNA of the CDR3 is TGTGCCAGCAGTCGACTAGGGGAGCTGTTTTTT.

The rearrangement joins TRBV27 to TRBJ2-7, with D possibly being TRBD2 (5 bases). The CDR3 is 13 amino acids. V gave up 5 bases and J gave up 5 bases, with 13 bases separating them. Looked up from germline, CDR1 is MNHEY and CDR2 is SMNVEV (reference sequence). The CDR3 nucleotides are TGTGCCAGCAGTGGGTCGGCGGGCAACGAGCAGTACTTC. Its protein is CASSGSAGNEQYF.

This clone was observed once. The chain employs TRBV5-1 and TRBJ2-2, with no clear D. V was clipped by 0 bases and J by 3 bases, with 6 bases between them. Germline V gives CDR1 SGHRS, CDR2 YFSETQ. There are 14 residues in the CDR3. The DNA for the CDR3 is TGCGCCAGCAGCTTGGCCTCCTACACCGGGGAGCTGTTTTTT. It encodes CASSLASYTGELFF.

In its sample, this clone was seen a few times. The V call is TRBV7-8, the J call TRBJ1-5; possibly TRBD1 for D (5 bases). Germline CDR1 is SGHVS and CDR2 is FQNEAQ. V lost 1 base, J lost 7 bases, and 5 bases lay in between. The CDR3 has 12 amino acids. The CDR3 loop reads CASSLEGQPQHF. The DNA of the CDR3 is TGTGCCAGCAGCTTAGAGGGGCAGCCCCAGCATTTT.

The V gene is TRBV6-5, the J gene TRBJ2-7; D gene uncertain. The germline V gene encodes CDR1 MNHEY and CDR2 SVGAGI. The CDR3 totals 11 residues. V was trimmed by 10 bases and J by 5 bases, leaving 12 bases between them. The chain's CDR3 is CATGKVNEQYF. The DNA for the CDR3 is TGTGCCACCGGTAAAGTAAACGAGCAGTACTTC.

The rearrangement joins TRBV30 to TRBJ2-1, with 10 nucleotides matching TRBD1. The CDR3 covers 13 residues. The V and J ends lost 2 bases and 15 bases, in that order; junction bases with no gene match: 10. The germline gives CDR1 GTSNPN, CDR2 SVGIG (reference sequence). The CDR3 DNA follows: TGTGCCTGGAGTACCTCGACCGGGACAGGGGCGTTCTTC. Residues: CAWSTSTGTGAFF.